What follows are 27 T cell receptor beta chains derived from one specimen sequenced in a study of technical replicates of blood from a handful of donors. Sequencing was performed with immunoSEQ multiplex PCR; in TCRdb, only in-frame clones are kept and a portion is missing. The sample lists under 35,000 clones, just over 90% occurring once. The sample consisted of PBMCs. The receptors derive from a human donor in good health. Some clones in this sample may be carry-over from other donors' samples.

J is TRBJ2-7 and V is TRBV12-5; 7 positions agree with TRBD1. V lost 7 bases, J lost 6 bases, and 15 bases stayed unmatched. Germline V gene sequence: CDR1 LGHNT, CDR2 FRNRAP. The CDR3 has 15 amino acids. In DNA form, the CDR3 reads TGTGCTAGTGCCCTGGGCGACAGGGACGGCGGCGAGCAGTACTTC. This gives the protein CASALGDRDGGEQYF.

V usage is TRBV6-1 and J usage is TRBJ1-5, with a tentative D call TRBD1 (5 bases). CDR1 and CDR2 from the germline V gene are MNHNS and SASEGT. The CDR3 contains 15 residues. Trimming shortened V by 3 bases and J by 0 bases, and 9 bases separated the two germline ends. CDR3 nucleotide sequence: TGTGCCAGCAGTGAGGGGGGATTTAGCAATCAGCCCCAGCATTTT. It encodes CASSEGGFSNQPQHF.

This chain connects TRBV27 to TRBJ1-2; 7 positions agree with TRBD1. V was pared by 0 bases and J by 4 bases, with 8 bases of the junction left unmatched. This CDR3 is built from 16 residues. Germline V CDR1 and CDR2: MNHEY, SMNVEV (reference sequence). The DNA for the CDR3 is TGTGCCAGCAGTTTATCGGTGGACAGGATTATCTATGGCTACACCTTC. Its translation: CASSLSVDRIIYGYTF.

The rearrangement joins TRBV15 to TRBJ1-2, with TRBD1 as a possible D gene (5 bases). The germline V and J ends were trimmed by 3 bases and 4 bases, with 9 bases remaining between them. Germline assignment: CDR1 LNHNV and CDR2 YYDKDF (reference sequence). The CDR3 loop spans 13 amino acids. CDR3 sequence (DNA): TGTGCCACCAGCAGGGGGGAGGCCTATGGCTACACCTTC. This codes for CATSRGEAYGYTF.

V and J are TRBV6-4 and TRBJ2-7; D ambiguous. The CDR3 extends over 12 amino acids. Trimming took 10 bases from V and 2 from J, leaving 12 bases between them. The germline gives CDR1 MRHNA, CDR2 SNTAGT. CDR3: CAISTATYEQYF. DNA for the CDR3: TGTGCCATCAGCACAGCAACCTACGAGCAGTACTTC.

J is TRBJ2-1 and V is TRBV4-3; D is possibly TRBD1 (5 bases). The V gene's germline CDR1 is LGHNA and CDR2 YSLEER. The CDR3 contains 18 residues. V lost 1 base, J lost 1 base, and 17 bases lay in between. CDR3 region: CASSQASAQALSYNEQFF. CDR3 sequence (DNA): TGCGCCAGCAGCCAAGCTTCGGCACAGGCCCTTTCCTACAATGAGCAGTTCTTC.

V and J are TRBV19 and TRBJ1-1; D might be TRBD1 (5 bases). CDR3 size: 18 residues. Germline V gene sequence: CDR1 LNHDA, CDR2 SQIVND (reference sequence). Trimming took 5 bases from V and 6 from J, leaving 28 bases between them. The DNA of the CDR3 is TGTGCCAGTAGTCCCTGGGCCCTTCGTACTGATCAGGGATCTGAAGCTTTCTTT. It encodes CASSPWALRTDQGSEAFF.

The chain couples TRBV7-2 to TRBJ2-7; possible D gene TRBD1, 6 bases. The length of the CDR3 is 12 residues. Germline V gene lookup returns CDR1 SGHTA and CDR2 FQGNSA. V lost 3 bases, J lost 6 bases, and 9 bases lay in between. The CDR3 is CASSFLGGEQYF. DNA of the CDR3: TGTGCCAGCAGCTTTTTAGGGGGCGAGCAGTACTTC.

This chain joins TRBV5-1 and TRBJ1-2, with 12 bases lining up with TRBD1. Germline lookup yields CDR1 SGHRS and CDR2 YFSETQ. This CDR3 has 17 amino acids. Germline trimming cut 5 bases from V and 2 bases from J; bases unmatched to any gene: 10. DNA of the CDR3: TGCGCCAGCAGTTCCCCAGGGACAGGGGGCGCGAACTATGGCTACACCTTC. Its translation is CASSSPGTGGANYGYTF.

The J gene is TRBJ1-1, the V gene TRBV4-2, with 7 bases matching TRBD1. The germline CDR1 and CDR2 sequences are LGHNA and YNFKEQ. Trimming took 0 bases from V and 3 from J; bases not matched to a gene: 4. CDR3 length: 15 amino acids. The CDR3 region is CASSQDTGVDTEAFF. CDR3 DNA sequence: TGTGCCAGCAGCCAAGACACAGGGGTGGACACTGAAGCTTTCTTT.

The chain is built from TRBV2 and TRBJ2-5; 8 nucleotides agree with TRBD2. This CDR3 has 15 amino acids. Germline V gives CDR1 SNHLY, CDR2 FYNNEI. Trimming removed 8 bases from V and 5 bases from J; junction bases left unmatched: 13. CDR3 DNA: TGTGCCAGCGGACCAATAGCGGGAATTTGGGAGACCCAGTACTTC. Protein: CASGPIAGIWETQYF.

CDR3 coding DNA: TGTGCCATCAGTGCCAGCGGGACCTCCGAGCAGTACTTC. Amino acid sequence: CAISASGTSEQYF. This chain connects TRBV10-3 to TRBJ2-7; 7 bases agree with TRBD2. J gave up 6 bases and V 4 bases, and 6 bases lay outside the gene matches. CDR3 size: 13 residues. Germline-derived CDR1 and CDR2 are ENHRY and SYGVKD.

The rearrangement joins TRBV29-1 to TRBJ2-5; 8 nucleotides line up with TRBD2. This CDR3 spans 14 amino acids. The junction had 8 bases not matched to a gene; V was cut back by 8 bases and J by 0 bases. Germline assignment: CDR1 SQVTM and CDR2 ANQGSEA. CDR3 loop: CSTQRGTYQETQYF. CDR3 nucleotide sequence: TGCAGCACTCAGCGGGGGACGTACCAAGAGACCCAGTACTTC.

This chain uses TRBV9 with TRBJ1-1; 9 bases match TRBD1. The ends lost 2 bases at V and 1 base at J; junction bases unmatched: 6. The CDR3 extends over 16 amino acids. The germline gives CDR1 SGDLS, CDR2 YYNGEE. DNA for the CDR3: TGTGCCAGCAGCGTCTCTACAGGGGGCTGGAACACTGAAGCTTTCTTT. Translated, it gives CASSVSTGGWNTEAFF.

The CDR3 DNA sequence: TGTGCCAGCAGCCCCAGAAAGTCTAAGGGAGGGGAACCCAGATCACCCCTCCACTTT. It is translated as CASSPRKSKGGEPRSPLHF. The V call is TRBV21-1, the J call TRBJ1-6. TRBV21-1 is a listed pseudogene. The CDR3 totals 19 residues.

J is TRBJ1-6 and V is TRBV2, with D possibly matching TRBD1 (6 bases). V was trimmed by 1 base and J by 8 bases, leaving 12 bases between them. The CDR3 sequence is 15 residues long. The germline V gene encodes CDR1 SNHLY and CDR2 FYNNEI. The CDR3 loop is CASSEGDITYSPLHF. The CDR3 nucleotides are TGTGCCAGCAGTGAAGGGGACATAACTTATTCACCCCTCCACTTT.

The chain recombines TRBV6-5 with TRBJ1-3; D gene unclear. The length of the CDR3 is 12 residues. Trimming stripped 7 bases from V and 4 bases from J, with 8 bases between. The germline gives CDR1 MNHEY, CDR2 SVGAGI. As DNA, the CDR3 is TGTGCCAGCACCTCCCCGGGAAACACCATATATTTT. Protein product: CASTSPGNTIYF.

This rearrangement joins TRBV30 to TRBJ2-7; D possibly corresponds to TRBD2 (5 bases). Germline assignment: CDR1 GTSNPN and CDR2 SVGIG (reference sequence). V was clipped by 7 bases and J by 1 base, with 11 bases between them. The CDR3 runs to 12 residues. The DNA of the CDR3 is TGTGCCTCCATGGACTCTTCCTACGAGCAGTACTTC. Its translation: CASMDSSYEQYF.

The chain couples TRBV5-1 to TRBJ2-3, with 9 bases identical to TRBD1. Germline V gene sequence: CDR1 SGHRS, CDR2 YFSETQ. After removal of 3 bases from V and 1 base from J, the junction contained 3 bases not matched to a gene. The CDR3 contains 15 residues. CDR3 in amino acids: CASSWGQGGTDTQYF. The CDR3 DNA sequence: TGCGCCAGCAGCTGGGGACAGGGAGGCACAGATACGCAGTATTTT.

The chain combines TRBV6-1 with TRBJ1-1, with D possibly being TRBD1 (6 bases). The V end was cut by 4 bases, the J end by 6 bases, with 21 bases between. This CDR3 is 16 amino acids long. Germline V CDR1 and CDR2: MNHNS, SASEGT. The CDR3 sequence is CASSATNTGIKAEAFF. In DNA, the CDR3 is TGTGCCAGCAGTGCAACGAATACAGGGATAAAGGCTGAAGCTTTCTTT.

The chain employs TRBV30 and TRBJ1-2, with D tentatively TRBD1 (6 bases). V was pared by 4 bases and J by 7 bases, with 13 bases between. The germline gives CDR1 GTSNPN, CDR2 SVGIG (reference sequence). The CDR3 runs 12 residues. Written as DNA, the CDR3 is TGTGCCTGGAACCCAGGGGCAGGTGGCTACACCTTC. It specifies CAWNPGAGGYTF.

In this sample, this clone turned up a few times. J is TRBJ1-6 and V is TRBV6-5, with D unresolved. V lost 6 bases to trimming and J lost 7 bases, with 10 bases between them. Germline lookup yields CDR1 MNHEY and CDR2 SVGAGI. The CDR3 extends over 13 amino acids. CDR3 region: CASRETGNSPLHF. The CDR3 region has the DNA TGTGCCAGCAGGGAGACGGGAAATTCACCCCTCCACTTT.

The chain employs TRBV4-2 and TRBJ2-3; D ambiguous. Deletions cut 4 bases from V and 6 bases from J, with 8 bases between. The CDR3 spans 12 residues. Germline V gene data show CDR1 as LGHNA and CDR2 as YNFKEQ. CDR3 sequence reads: CASSLREDTQYF. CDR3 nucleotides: TGTGCCAGCAGCCTTCGAGAGGATACGCAGTATTTT.

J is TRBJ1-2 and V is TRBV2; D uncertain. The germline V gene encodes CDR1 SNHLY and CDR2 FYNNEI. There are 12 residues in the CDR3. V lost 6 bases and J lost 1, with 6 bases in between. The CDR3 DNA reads TGTGCCAGCAGAACAGATAACTATGGCTACACCTTC. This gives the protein CASRTDNYGYTF. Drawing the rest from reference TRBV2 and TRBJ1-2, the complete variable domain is EPEVTQTPSHQVTQMGQEVILRCVPISNHLYFYWYRQILGQKVEFLVSFYNNEISEKSEIFDDQFSVERPDGSNFTLKIRSTKLEDSAMYFCASRTDNYGYTFGSGTRLTVV.

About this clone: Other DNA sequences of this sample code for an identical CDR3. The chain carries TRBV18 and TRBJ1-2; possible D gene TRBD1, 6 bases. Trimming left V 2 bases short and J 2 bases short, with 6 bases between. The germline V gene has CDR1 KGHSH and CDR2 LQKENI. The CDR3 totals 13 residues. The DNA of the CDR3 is TGTGCCAGCTCACCAGGGGGCAACTATGGCTACACCTTC. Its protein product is CASSPGGNYGYTF. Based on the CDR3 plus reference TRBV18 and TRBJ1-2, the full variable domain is NAGVMQNPRHLVRRRGQEARLRCSPMKGHSHVYWYRQLPEEGLKFMVYLQKENIIDESGMPKERFSAEFPKEGPSILRIQQVVRGDSAAYFCASSPGGNYGYTFGSGTRLTVV.

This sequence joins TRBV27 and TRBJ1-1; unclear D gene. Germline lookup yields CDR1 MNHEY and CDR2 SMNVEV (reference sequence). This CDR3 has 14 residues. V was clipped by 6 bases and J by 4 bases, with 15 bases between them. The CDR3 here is CASRLEGGGTEAFF. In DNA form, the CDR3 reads TGTGCCAGCAGGTTGGAGGGCGGAGGCACTGAAGCTTTCTTT.

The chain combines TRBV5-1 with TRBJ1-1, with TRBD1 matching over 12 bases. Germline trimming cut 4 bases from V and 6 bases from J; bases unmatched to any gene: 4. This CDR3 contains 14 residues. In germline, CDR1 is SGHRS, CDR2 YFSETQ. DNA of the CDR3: TGCGCCAGCAGCCCGGGACAGGGGGCCCCTGAAGCTTTCTTT. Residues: CASSPGQGAPEAFF.